In its sample, the clone carrying this T cell receptor (beta chain) was seen a few times. Over approximately 20 PCR cycles, TCRs were amplified from a constant-region primer and V-primer adapter. The authors amplified isolated mRNA by in vitro transcription. MiXCR, run by TCRdb on the reads, gives a single entry per CDR3 protein. The sample lists tens of thousands of distinct CDR3 sequences; about 11% were seen once. The germline V gene encodes CDR1 MGHDK and CDR2 SYGVNS. This CDR3 is built from 12 residues. V shed 5 bases and J shed 1 base, with 5 bases lying between them. The sample is drawn from a study of low-dose radiotherapy and immunotherapy resistance in tumors. About the study: The patients were given nivolumab 240 mg every two weeks and ipilimumab 1 mg/kg every six weeks, through an intravenous route. Gene-specific TRAV and TRBV primers were used for first-strand cDNA, covering alpha and beta chains.

Time point specified: before trial treatment. Low-dose radiotherapy, low-dose cyclophosphamide, aspirin, ipilimumab and nivolumab were all given to the donors. This clonotype was sampled from a female donor with ovarian cancer. Sample: PBMCs, taken before treatment. The rearrangement joins TRBV25-1 to TRBJ1-2; no clear D. CDR3 coding DNA: TGTGCCAGCAGTAACCTTAACTATGGCTACACCTTC. Amino acids: CASSNLNYGYTF.